This TCR beta chain was retrieved from a study of beta chain features in type 1 diabetes. The study, taken as a whole, reports: Whether HLA type affects TCRB rearrangement stayed undetermined in the present work. Fewer junction insertions and more nucleotide deletions appeared in type 1 diabetes patients. Shortening that was moderate but significant affected the TCRB CDR3s of Type 1 diabetes patients in all four CD4+ subsets.

This clone was counted between two and nine times. Its antigen is not known. Expressed TCRB transcripts were sequenced after all isolated RNA was converted to cDNA. Naive, central memory and regulatory T cell samples averaged roughly 3.8 million reads. The method was immunoSEQ multiplex PCR; TCRdb's version includes in-frame clones alone and lacks a portion of them. The sample has over 300,000 clones; 6.5% to 10% are singletons. Germline CDR1 is LGHNT and CDR2 is FRNRAP. The ends were cut back, 7 bases at V and 1 base at J, with 19 bases in the middle. CDR3 length equals 17 residues. Sequences were obtained from central memory CD4+ T cells from blood. J is TRBJ2-2 and V is TRBV12-5; D perhaps matches TRBD1 (6 bases). This TCR was recovered from a woman aged 18 to 35 in good health. The CDR3 DNA follows: TGTGCTAGTGCCAAATCCGGGACATCTCGGAACACCGGGGAGCTGTTTTTT. Protein: CASAKSGTSRNTGELFF.